This T cell receptor (beta chain) originates from a study of shared clonotypes between healthy human individuals. The study's findings and limits: In contrast to clonotypes shared by all four donors, non-shared clonotypes had lower generation probabilities.

Of note for this clone: Its specificity is not known.

Original analysis: For the immunoSEQ data, sequences were junction-only without quality scores, so filtering differed. TCRdb's table, derived via immunoSEQ multiplex PCR, lists solely in-frame clones and lacks some. The V and J calls and clone size come from that table; D and trimming were worked out from the DNA. The table has about 79,000 clones, about 64% seen once. Germline CDR1 ENHRY, CDR2 SYGVKD. The junction had 9 bases not matched to a gene; V was cut back by 7 bases and J by 2 bases. This CDR3 is 17 amino acids long. The V call is TRBV10-3, the J call TRBJ1-4; 11 bases map to TRBD1. The receptor was derived from a man aged 25 to 45 in good health. The specimen was memory CD8+ T cells sorted from blood. The subset denotes: CD45RO+ cells pooled with CCR7-negative TemRA cells. The DNA for the CDR3 is TGTGCCATCACCCAGGACAGGGGGCCCGTCACTAATGAAAAACTGTTTTTT. Its protein product is CAITQDRGPVTNEKLFF.